This T cell receptor (beta chain) comes out of a study of vaccination and CD4 T cells after COVID-19. In the study overall: The post-COVID samples were taken a median about 98 days after diagnosis, anywhere from 35 to 161.

Germline V CDR1 and CDR2: MGHDK, SYGVNS. This CDR3 spans 11 amino acids. The ends were cut back, 4 bases at V and 9 bases at J, with 10 bases in the middle. The Oncomine TCR Beta short-read assay was applied to DNA of cultured CD4+ T cells. Via MiXCR, TCRdb re-called the PCR reads, giving one row per CDR3 protein. The sample holds 15,000 or so distinct CDR3 sequences, under 60% seen once. As to treatment: approximately 10-day PBMC culture with coronavirus spike peptide pools or control peptides (ViraFEST assay). Comment on this clonotype: Its antigen is still unknown.

The sequence was collected from a human donor with COVID-19. Material: cultured CD4+ T cells from blood, obtained after SARS-CoV-2 vaccination. The J gene is TRBJ2-7, the V gene TRBV25-1; D unclear. As DNA, the CDR3 is TGTGCCAGCAGTGGGATTATGGGGCAGTACTTC. This encodes CASSGIMGQYF.